The entry below describes one T cell receptor (beta chain). Its antigen remains unidentified. The record originates from a study of shared clonotypes between healthy human individuals. About the research overall: Donors, aged 18 to 49, were two women and a few men.

Study results and limitations: Genetic and exposure-history diversity was limited by the small donor number.

Only in-frame clones appear in the TCRdb table, and some are missing; sequencing was by immunoSEQ multiplex PCR. The data contain about 2 million clones, over 85% of them seen just once; the ten biggest clones take up 1.2%. CD45RO-negative, CCR7-positively selected cells formed the naive CD8 fraction, excluding terminally differentiated effector memory CD45RA+ cells. Trimming stripped 3 bases from V and 8 bases from J, with 14 bases between. This CDR3 spans 14 amino acids. Germline V CDR1 and CDR2: MNHEY, SMNVEV (reference sequence). The TCR sequence derives from a man between 18 and 35 years old in good health. The sequenced sample consisted of naive CD8+ T cells sorted from blood. The rearrangement links TRBV27 to TRBJ2-1; D perhaps matches TRBD2 (6 bases). CDR3 DNA: TGTGCCAGCAGTTTTTCGGACTACGGGGATGAGCAGTTCTTC. Its translation: CASSFSDYGDEQFF.